These 5 T cell receptor beta chains share one sample of origin, sequenced in a study of blood T cell repertoires in COVID-19. Sequenced by immunoSEQ multiplex PCR; TCRdb stores in-frame clones only, minus some. The table includes 100,000 to 150,000 clones, roughly four fifths detected once. Sequencing input: peripheral blood. These receptors were collected from a human donor in a cohort sampled during active COVID-19.

Notes on this clone: In the same sample, other DNA sequences code for this CDR3. This chain links TRBV11-2 with TRBJ1-1; unclear D gene. V lost 1 base to trimming and J lost 1 base, with 4 bases between them. The CDR3 has 13 residues. Germline V gene data show CDR1 as SGHAT and CDR2 as FQNNGV. The CDR3 DNA sequence: TGTGCCAGCAGCTTAGTCAGGAACACTGAAGCTTTCTTT. Protein product: CASSLVRNTEAFF.

V usage is TRBV7-2 and J usage is TRBJ1-2; 10 bases are a match to TRBD1. CDR3 length: 13 residues. Per germline, CDR1 SGHTA and CDR2 FQGNSA. Trimming at V came to 4 bases and at J to 6 bases, leaving 2 bases not matched to a gene. CDR3 loop: CASSWDRGNGYTF. CDR3 in DNA: TGTGCCAGCAGCTGGGACAGGGGAAATGGCTACACCTTC.

The chain combines TRBV6-5 with TRBJ2-1; 9 nucleotides agree with TRBD2. Germline lookup yields CDR1 MNHEY and CDR2 SVGAGI. J lost 5 bases, V lost 7 bases, and 6 bases had no gene match. CDR3 length: 14 residues. The CDR3 DNA is TGTGCCAGCAAACCGGGACTAGCCGACAATGAGCAGTTCTTC. It yields the protein CASKPGLADNEQFF.

The chain has TRBV5-4 and TRBJ2-5; 13 bases align to TRBD2. The germline CDR1 and CDR2 sequences are SGHNT and YYREEE (reference sequence). The CDR3 has 16 amino acids. With 4 bases clipped from V and 1 base from J, the junction kept 4 bases outside the gene matches. The CDR3 region is CASSPGTSGAQETQYF. CDR3 nucleotides: TGTGCCAGCAGCCCTGGGACTAGCGGGGCCCAAGAGACCCAGTACTTC.

This sequence joins TRBV24-1 and TRBJ2-2, with 7 bases lining up with TRBD1. The CDR3 length is 15 residues. With V trimmed by 0 bases and J by 4 bases, 1 base remained unmatched. Germline V gene sequence: CDR1 KGHDR, CDR2 SFDVKD. CDR3 loop: CATSDLRGRTGELFF. The CDR3 DNA follows: TGTGCCACCAGTGATTTGAGGGGGCGCACCGGGGAGCTGTTTTTT.